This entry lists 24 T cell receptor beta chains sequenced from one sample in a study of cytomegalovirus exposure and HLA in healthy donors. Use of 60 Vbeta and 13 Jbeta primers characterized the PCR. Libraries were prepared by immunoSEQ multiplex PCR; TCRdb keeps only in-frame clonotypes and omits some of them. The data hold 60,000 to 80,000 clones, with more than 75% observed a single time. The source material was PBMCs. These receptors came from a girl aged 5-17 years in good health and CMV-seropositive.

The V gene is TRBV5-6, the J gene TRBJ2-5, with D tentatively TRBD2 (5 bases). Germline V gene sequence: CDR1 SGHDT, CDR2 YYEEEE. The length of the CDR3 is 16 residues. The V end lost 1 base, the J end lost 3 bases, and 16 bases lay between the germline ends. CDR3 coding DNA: TGTGCCAGCAGCTTGCTGGCGGGCCTCGGGAAAGAGACCCAGTACTTC. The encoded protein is CASSLLAGLGKETQYF. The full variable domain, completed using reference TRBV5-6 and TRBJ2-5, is DAGVTQSPTHLIKTRGQQVTLRCSPKSGHDTVSWYQQALGQGPQFIFQYYEEEERQRGNFPDRFSGHQFPNYSSELNVNALLLGDSALYLCASSLLAGLGKETQYFGPGTRLLVL.

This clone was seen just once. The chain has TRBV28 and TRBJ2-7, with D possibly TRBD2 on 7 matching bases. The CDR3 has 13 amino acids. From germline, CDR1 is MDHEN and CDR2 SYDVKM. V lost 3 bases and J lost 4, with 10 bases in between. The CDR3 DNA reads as TGTGCCAGCAGTTTTGGGAGGGGGTACGAGCAGTACTTC. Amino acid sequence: CASSFGRGYEQYF.

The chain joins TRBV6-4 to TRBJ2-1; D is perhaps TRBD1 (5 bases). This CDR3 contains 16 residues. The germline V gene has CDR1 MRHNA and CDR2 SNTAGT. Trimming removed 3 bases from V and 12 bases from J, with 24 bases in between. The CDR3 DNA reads TGTGCCAGCAGTGAGGAACCCACCGTAGCTATAACAGGGCAGTTCTTC. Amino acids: CASSEEPTVAITGQFF.

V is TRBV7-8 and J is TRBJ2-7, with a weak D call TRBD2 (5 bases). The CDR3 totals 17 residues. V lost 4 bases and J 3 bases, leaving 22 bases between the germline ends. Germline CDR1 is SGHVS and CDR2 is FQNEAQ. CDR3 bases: TGTGCCAGCAGCTCCCCCGGAGAGGGCGGAGTGGACTACGAGCAGTACTTC. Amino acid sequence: CASSSPGEGGVDYEQYF.

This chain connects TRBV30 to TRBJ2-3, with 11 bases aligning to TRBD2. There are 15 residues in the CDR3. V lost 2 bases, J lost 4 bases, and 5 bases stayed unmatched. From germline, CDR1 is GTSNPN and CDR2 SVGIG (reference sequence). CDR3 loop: CAWSIAGGLADTQYF. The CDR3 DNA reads TGTGCCTGGAGTATAGCGGGGGGGCTCGCAGATACGCAGTATTTT.

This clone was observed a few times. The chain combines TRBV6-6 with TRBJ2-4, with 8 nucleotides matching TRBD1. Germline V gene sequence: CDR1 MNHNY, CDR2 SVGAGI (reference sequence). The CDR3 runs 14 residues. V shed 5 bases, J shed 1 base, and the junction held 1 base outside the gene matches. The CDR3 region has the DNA TGTGCCAGCAGTCAGGGGGCGGCCAAAAACATTCAGTACTTC. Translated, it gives CASSQGAAKNIQYF.

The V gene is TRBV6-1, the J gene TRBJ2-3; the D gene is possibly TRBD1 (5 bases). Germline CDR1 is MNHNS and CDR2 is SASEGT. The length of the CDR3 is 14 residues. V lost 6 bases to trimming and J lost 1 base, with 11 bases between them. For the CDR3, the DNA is TGTGCCAGCAGGGAAAGACAGCGCACAGATACGCAGTATTTT. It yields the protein CASRERQRTDTQYF.

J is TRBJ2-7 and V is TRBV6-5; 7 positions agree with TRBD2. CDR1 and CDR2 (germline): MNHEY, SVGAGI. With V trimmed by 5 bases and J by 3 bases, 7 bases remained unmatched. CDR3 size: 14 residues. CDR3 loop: CASSRLAGRYEQYF. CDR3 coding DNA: TGTGCCAGCAGTCGTTTAGCGGGCCGCTACGAGCAGTACTTC.

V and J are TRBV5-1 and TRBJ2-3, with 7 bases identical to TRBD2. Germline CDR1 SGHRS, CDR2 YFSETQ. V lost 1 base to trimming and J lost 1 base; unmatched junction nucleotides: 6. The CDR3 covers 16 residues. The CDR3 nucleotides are TGCGCCAGCAGCTTGTCCTCTAGCGGACGCACAGATACGCAGTATTTT. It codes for CASSLSSSGRTDTQYF.

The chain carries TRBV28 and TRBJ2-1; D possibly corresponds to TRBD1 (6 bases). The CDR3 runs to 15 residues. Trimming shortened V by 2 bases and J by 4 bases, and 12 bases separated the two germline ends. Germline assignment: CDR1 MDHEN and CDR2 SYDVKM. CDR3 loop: CASSLRRQVYNEQFF. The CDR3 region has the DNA TGTGCCAGCAGTTTAAGGCGACAGGTTTACAATGAGCAGTTCTTC.

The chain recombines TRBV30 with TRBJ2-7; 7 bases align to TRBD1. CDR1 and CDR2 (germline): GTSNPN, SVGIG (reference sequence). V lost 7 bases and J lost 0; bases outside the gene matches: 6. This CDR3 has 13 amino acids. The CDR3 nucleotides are TGTGCCTCCTACCGGGACAGCTCCTACGAGCAGTACTTC. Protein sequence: CASYRDSSYEQYF.

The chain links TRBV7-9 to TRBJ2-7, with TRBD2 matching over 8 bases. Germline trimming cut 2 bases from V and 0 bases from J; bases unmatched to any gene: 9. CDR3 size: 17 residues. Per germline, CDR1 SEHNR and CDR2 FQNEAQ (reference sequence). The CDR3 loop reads CASSLRGGFMASYEQYF. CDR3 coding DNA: TGTGCCAGCAGCTTACGGGGGGGGTTTATGGCCTCCTACGAGCAGTACTTC.

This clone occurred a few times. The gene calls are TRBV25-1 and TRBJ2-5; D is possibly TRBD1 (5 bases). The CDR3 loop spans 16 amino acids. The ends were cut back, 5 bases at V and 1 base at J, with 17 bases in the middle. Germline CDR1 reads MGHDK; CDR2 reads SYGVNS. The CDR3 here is CASSHSRTPLQETQYF. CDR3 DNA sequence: TGTGCCAGCAGTCATTCACGGACACCTCTCCAAGAGACCCAGTACTTC.

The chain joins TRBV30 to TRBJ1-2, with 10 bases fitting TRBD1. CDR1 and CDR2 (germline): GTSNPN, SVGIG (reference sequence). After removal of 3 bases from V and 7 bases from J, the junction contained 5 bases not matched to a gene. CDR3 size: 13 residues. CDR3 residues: CAWRTGGNGGYTF. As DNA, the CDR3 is TGTGCCTGGAGGACAGGGGGCAATGGTGGCTACACCTTC.

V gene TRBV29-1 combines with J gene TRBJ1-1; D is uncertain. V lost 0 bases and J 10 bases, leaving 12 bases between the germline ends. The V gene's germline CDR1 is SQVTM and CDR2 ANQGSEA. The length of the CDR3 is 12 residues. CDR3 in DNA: TGCAGCGTTGAAGAGAGAGGTTCCGGAGCTTTCTTT. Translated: CSVEERGSGAFF.

The chain's CDR3 is CASSLVSGTGYTEAFF. CDR3 bases: TGTGCCAGCAGCTTAGTCTCCGGGACAGGGTACACTGAAGCTTTCTTT. The chain recombines TRBV11-2 with TRBJ1-1, with 9 bases identical to TRBD1. This CDR3 contains 16 residues. Germline loops: CDR1 SGHAT, CDR2 FQNNGV. With V trimmed by 1 base and J by 3 bases, 6 bases remained unmatched.

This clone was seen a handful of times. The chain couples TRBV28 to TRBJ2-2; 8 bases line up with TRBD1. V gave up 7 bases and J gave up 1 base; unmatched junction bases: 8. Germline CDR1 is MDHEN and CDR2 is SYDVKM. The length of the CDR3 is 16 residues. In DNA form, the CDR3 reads TGTGCCAGCAACCCTCGGACAGGGTTGAACACCGGGGAGCTGTTTTTT. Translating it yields CASNPRTGLNTGELFF.

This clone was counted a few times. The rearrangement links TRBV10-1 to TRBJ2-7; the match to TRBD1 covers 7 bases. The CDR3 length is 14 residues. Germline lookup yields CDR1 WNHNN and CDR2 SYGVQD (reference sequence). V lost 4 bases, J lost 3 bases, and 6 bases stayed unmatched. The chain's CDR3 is CASSVGTALYEQYF. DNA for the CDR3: TGCGCCAGCAGTGTGGGGACAGCGCTCTACGAGCAGTACTTC.

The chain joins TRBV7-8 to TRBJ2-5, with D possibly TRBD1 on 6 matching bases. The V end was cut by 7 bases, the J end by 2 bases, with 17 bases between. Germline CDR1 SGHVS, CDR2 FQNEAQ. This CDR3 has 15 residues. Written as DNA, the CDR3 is TGTGCCAGCACCTCCAAACCGGGACAACAAGAGACCCAGTACTTC. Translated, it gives CASTSKPGQQETQYF.

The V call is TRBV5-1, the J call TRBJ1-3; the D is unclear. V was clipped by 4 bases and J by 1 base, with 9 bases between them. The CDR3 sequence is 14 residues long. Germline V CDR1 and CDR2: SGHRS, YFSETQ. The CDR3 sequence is CASSDGVSGNTIYF. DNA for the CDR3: TGCGCCAGCAGCGACGGGGTTTCTGGAAACACCATATATTTT. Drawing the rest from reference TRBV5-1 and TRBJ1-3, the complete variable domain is KAGVTQTPRYLIKTRGQQVTLSCSPISGHRSVSWYQQTPGQGLQFLFEYFSETQRNKGNFPGRFSGRQFSNSRSEMNVSTLELGDSALYLCASSDGVSGNTIYFGEGSWLTVV.

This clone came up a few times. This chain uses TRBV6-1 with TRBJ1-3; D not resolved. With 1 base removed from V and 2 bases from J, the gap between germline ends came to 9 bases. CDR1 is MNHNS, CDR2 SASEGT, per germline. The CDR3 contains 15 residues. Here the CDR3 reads CASSEEWEAGNTIYF. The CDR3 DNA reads TGTGCCAGCAGTGAAGAGTGGGAGGCTGGAAACACCATATATTTT.

CDR3 in amino acids: CATIAGGQTGELFF. Written as DNA, the CDR3 is TGTGCAACCATAGCGGGAGGGCAAACCGGGGAGCTGTTTTTT. V gene TRBV28 combines with J gene TRBJ2-2; TRBD2 aligns across 11 bases. Germline V gene data show CDR1 as MDHEN and CDR2 as SYDVKM. This CDR3 comprises 14 residues.

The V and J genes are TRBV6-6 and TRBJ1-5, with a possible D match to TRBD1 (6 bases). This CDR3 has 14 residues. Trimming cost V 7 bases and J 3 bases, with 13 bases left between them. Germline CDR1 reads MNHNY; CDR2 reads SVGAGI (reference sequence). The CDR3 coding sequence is TGTGCCAGCACCCTAGGACAGACCAATCAGCCCCAGCATTTT. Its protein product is CASTLGQTNQPQHF.

The DNA of the CDR3 is TGTGCCAGCAGTCCCGACGACAGGAACTACAATGAGCAGTTCTTC. It encodes CASSPDDRNYNEQFF. The chain links TRBV28 to TRBJ2-1; TRBD1 is a possible D gene (6 bases). The V gene lost 5 bases and the J gene lost 3 bases, with 14 bases spanning the gap. The CDR3 spans 15 residues. CDR1 and CDR2 from the germline V gene are MDHEN and SYDVKM.